This record covers a single TCR beta chain. The assay was immunoSEQ multiplex PCR, and TCRdb's table has in-frame clones only and misses some. This sample has about 97,000 clones, with more than 65% found just once. The sample comes from a study of blood T cell repertoires in COVID-19. As for the study in general: The origin of the acute and convalescent COVID-19 samples was the United States, Italy and Spain.

The CDR3 runs 16 residues. CDR1 MNHEY and CDR2 SVGAGI come from the germline V gene. V dropped 4 bases and J dropped 4 bases, with 14 bases sitting between them. The rearrangement joins TRBV6-5 to TRBJ1-6, with unresolved D. The clonotype originates from a man aged 55 to 70 with acute or convalescent COVID-19. Sequencing was performed on peripheral blood. The chain's CDR3 is CASSSRHTLYNSPLHF. CDR3 nucleotide sequence: TGTGCCAGCAGTTCCAGGCACACTCTTTATAATTCACCCCTCCACTTT.